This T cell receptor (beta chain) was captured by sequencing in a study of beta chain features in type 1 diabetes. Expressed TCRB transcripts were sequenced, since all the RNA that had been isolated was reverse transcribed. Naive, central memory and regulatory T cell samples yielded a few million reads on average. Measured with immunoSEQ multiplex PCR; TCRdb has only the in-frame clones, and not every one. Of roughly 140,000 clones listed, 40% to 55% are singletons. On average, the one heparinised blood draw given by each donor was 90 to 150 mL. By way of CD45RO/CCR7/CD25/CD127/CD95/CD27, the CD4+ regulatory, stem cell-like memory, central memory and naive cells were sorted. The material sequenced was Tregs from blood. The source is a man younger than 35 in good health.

The CDR3 DNA follows: TGTGCCAGTACCAAGGGGATTTTACCCCAGCATTTT. Encoded protein: CASTKGILPQHF. This chain links TRBV19 with TRBJ1-5; weak D call: TRBD1 (5 bases). Germline CDR1 reads LNHDA; CDR2 reads SQIVND (reference sequence). CDR3 length equals 12 residues. V dropped 7 bases and J dropped 10 bases, with 14 bases sitting between them. Drawing the rest from reference TRBV19 and TRBJ1-5, the complete variable domain is DGGITQSPKYLFRKEGQNVTLSCEQNLNHDAMYWYRQDPGQGLRLIYYSQIVNDFQKGDIAEGYSVSREKKESFPLTVTSAQKNPTAFYLCASTKGILPQHFGDGTRLSIL.